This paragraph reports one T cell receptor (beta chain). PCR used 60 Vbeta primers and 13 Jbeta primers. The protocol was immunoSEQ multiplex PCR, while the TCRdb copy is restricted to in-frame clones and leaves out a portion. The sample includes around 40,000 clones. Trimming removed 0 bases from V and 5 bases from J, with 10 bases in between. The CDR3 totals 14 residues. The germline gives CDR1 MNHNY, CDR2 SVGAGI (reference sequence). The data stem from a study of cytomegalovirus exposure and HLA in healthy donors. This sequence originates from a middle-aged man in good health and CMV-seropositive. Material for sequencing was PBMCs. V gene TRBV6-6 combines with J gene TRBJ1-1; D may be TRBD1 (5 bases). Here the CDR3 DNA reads TGTGCCAGCAGTTACTCGGGGGGTAGGACTGAAGCTTTCTTT. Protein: CASSYSGGRTEAFF.